The 20 T cell receptor beta chains below come from one sample, sequenced in a study of spatial heterogeneity in lung cancer. Findings and limits, study-wide: The number of expanded tumor alpha and beta chains correlated with mutation number.

Time point here: sample taken at primary tumor resection. Their antigens remain unidentified. TCRdb re-analysed the 5' RACE reads in MiXCR, keeping a single row per CDR3 protein. The sample yields about 10,000 distinct CDR3 sequences, more than 10% seen once. The starting material was lung tumor tissue, obtained at surgery. The receptors here all came from a male donor with early-stage non-small cell lung cancer.

There are many counts of this clonotype. The chain is built from TRBV30 and TRBJ2-2; possible D gene TRBD2, 5 bases. Germline V gene sequence: CDR1 GTSNPN, CDR2 SVGIG (reference sequence). Trimming took off 0 bases at V and 7 bases at J, with 12 bases between the two ends. The CDR3 is 14 residues long. The CDR3, as DNA: TGTGCCTGGAGTGTGAAAGGCCGGGGCGGGGAGCTGTTTTTT. This codes for CAWSVKGRGGELFF.

The CDR3 here is CASSGTSEYNEQFF. CDR3 nucleotides: TGTGCCAGCAGTGGGACTAGCGAGTACAATGAGCAGTTCTTC. The gene calls are TRBV2 and TRBJ2-1, with 9 bases identical to TRBD2. The germline gives CDR1 SNHLY, CDR2 FYNNEI. The CDR3 covers 14 residues. V lost 4 bases, J lost 4 bases, and 2 bases stayed unmatched.

This clonotype appeared many times. The chain has TRBV7-2 and TRBJ1-6; no reliable D call. Trimming left V 5 bases short and J 16 bases short, with 18 bases between. Germline CDR1 and CDR2: SGHTA and FQGNSA. The CDR3 length is 13 residues. CDR3 sequence: CASSQDPDDPLHF. CDR3 coding DNA: TGTGCCAGCAGCCAAGACCCAGACGACCCGCTCCACTTT.

This clonotype occurred many times. This chain links TRBV13 with TRBJ2-3; D possibly uses TRBD1 or TRBD2 (6 bases each). This CDR3 has 17 residues. Germline CDR1 is PRHDT and CDR2 is FYEKMQ (reference sequence). Trimming took off 0 bases at V and 0 bases at J, with 13 bases between the two ends. CDR3 loop: CASSLGLTGASTDTQYF. Here the CDR3 DNA reads TGTGCCAGCAGCTTAGGCCTAACGGGGGCTAGCACAGATACGCAGTATTTT.

This clonotype was recorded at least ten times. The rearrangement joins TRBV12-3 or TRBV12-4 to TRBJ2-3, with a possible D match to TRBD1 (6 bases). CDR3 length: 14 residues. Trimming took off 7 bases at V and 0 bases at J, with 11 bases between the two ends. The CDR3 loop reads CASIRGGSTDTQYF. CDR3 coding DNA: TGTGCCAGCATTAGAGGGGGTAGCACAGATACGCAGTATTTT.

This clonotype was detected ten times or more. The chain joins TRBV2 to TRBJ2-3; 10 nucleotides agree with TRBD2. The CDR3 is made up of 18 amino acids. The germline gives CDR1 SNHLY, CDR2 FYNNEI. V lost 5 bases, J lost 4 bases, and 15 bases stayed unmatched. CDR3 sequence: CASSLGASSGSLADTQYF. The CDR3 DNA follows: TGTGCCAGCAGTCTGGGTGCGTCTAGCGGGAGTCTTGCAGATACGCAGTATTTT. The full variable domain, rest sourced from reference TRBV2 and TRBJ2-3, is EPEVTQTPSHQVTQMGQEVILRCVPISNHLYFYWYRQILGQKVEFLVSFYNNEISEKSEIFDDQFSVERPDGSNFTLKIRSTKLEDSAMYFCASSLGASSGSLADTQYFGPGTRLTVL.

Ten or more counts support this clonotype. V and J are TRBV6-4 and TRBJ2-1; D perhaps matches TRBD2 (6 bases). The germline CDR1 and CDR2 sequences are MRHNA and SNTAGT. Trimming stripped 2 bases from V and 3 bases from J, with 14 bases between. The CDR3 covers 16 residues. CDR3 loop: CASSDGGSTLYNEQFF. Here the CDR3 DNA reads TGTGCCAGCAGTGACGGAGGGAGCACACTCTACAATGAGCAGTTCTTC.

This clonotype is deemed medium-sized. The chain joins TRBV6-5 to TRBJ1-2, with 7 bases fitting TRBD1. V was pared by 6 bases and J by 4 bases, with 5 bases of the junction left unmatched. CDR1 and CDR2 (germline): MNHEY, SVGAGI. This CDR3 has 13 residues. In DNA, the CDR3 is TGTGCCAGCAGCCCGGGACAGCTCTATGGCTACACCTTC. Amino acid sequence: CASSPGQLYGYTF.

The chain couples TRBV19 to TRBJ2-2, with TRBD1 as a possible D gene (6 bases). This CDR3 spans 14 amino acids. V shed 5 bases and J shed 6 bases, with 13 bases lying between them. From germline, CDR1 is LNHDA and CDR2 SQIVND (reference sequence). The CDR3 DNA reads as TGTGCCAGTAGTGTGATCAGGGGCGCCGGGGAGCTGTTTTTT. Encoded protein: CASSVIRGAGELFF.

By proportion, this clonotype is medium-sized. The V and J genes are TRBV20-1 and TRBJ1-4; a weak D match, TRBD1 (6 bases). CDR1 and CDR2 from the germline V gene are DFQATT and SNEGSKA (reference sequence). CDR3 length: 13 residues. Deletions cut 1 base from V and 11 bases from J, with 14 bases between. The CDR3 reads CSARAAGEWKLFF. The CDR3 nucleotides read TGCAGTGCTAGAGCGGCAGGGGAATGGAAACTGTTTTTT.

This clonotype has a count of ten or more. The chain recombines TRBV4-2 with TRBJ2-7; TRBD2 matches 9 bases. Losses at the gene ends were 2 bases for V and 2 bases for J; bases not matched to a gene: 13. Per germline, CDR1 LGHNA and CDR2 YNFKEQ. The CDR3 sequence is 18 residues long. The DNA for the CDR3 is TGTGCCAGCAGCCAAAGGTCCGAAGGTTCTAGCGGGGCCTACGAGCAGTACTTC. Translated: CASSQRSEGSSGAYEQYF.

CDR3 nucleotide sequence: TGTGCCAGCAGTCTCGGAGGGCGGACAGGGGAGCCCTACGAGCAGTACTTC. This codes for CASSLGGRTGEPYEQYF. This chain connects TRBV21-1 to TRBJ2-7; the table's D gene call, TRBD1, was not cross checked with the DNA. TRBV21-1 counts as a pseudogene. The CDR3 spans 17 residues.

The V gene is TRBV20-1, the J gene TRBJ1-2, with D possibly being TRBD1 (5 bases). The CDR3 is 16 amino acids. Germline V CDR1 and CDR2: DFQATT, SNEGSKA (reference sequence). Trimming left V 3 bases short and J 1 base short, with 18 bases between. The CDR3 coding sequence is TGCAGTGCTAGTGACTCAGGGAGACCCCTTAACTATGGCTACACCTTC. Translation gives CSASDSGRPLNYGYTF.

This clonotype qualifies as medium-sized. The chain is built from TRBV29-1 and TRBJ2-3; D is unresolved. CDR3 length: 16 residues. Trimming shortened V by 3 bases and J by 0 bases, and 16 bases separated the two germline ends. The germline V gene encodes CDR1 SQVTM and CDR2 ANQGSEA. This CDR3 is CSVEGSDGVSTDTQYF. CDR3 coding DNA: TGCAGCGTTGAGGGATCGGACGGAGTTAGCACAGATACGCAGTATTTT.

This clonotype was recorded at least ten times. CDR3 nucleotides: TGTGCCAGCAGCCCATGGGGAGGAAGACAAGAGACCCAGTACTTC. Translation: CASSPWGGRQETQYF. V gene TRBV5-5 combines with J gene TRBJ2-5; possible D gene TRBD2, 6 bases. Germline V lookup: CDR1 SGHKS, CDR2 YYEKEE (reference sequence). Trimming took 4 bases from V and 2 from J, leaving 15 bases between them. The CDR3 extends over 15 amino acids.

This clonotype was counted a few times. This chain connects TRBV20-1 to TRBJ2-3; D not resolved. V lost 4 bases, J lost 4 bases, and 15 bases lay in between. Germline V gene data show CDR1 as DFQATT and CDR2 as SNEGSKA (reference sequence). The CDR3 is 14 residues long. In DNA form, the CDR3 reads TGCAGTGCTAAGGGAACATTTGGGGCAGATACGCAGTATTTT. Its translation is CSAKGTFGADTQYF.

This clonotype was recorded many times. The chain has TRBV24-1 and TRBJ2-4; TRBD2 is a possible D gene (5 bases). Looked up from germline, CDR1 is KGHDR and CDR2 is SFDVKD. The CDR3 loop spans 13 amino acids. V was trimmed by 5 bases and J by 6 bases, leaving 10 bases between them. The CDR3 DNA reads TGTGCCACCAGTGGGACCGGAGGAAACATTCAGTACTTC. Translation gives CATSGTGGNIQYF.

This clonotype counts as medium-sized. This rearrangement joins TRBV20-1 to TRBJ1-5, with unresolved D. The CDR3 is 16 amino acids. The V end was cut by 3 bases, the J end by 8 bases, with 23 bases between. Germline values: CDR1 DFQATT, CDR2 SNEGSKA (reference sequence). This chain's CDR3 is CSASPPFDPGKEPQHF. CDR3 DNA: TGCAGTGCTAGCCCCCCCTTCGATCCGGGCAAGGAGCCCCAGCATTTT.

This clonotype was detected ten times or more. The chain has TRBV20-1 and TRBJ1-4; the match to TRBD1 covers 7 bases. Germline V gives CDR1 DFQATT, CDR2 SNEGSKA (reference sequence). This CDR3 contains 14 residues. With V trimmed by 6 bases and J by 8 bases, 12 bases remained unmatched. The CDR3 bases are TGCAGTGCCCCAGACAGGGTTTATCGGGAAAAACTGTTTTTT. Protein product: CSAPDRVYREKLFF.

This clonotype turned up a few times. This rearrangement joins TRBV20-1 to TRBJ2-7, with D possibly TRBD2 on 6 matching bases. V dropped 2 bases and J dropped 6 bases, with 14 bases sitting between them. CDR1 and CDR2 (germline): DFQATT, SNEGSKA (reference sequence). The CDR3 runs to 13 residues. For the CDR3, the DNA is TGCAGTGCTAGAAGGGACTCGAAAGGCGAGCAGTACTTC. Translating gives CSARRDSKGEQYF.